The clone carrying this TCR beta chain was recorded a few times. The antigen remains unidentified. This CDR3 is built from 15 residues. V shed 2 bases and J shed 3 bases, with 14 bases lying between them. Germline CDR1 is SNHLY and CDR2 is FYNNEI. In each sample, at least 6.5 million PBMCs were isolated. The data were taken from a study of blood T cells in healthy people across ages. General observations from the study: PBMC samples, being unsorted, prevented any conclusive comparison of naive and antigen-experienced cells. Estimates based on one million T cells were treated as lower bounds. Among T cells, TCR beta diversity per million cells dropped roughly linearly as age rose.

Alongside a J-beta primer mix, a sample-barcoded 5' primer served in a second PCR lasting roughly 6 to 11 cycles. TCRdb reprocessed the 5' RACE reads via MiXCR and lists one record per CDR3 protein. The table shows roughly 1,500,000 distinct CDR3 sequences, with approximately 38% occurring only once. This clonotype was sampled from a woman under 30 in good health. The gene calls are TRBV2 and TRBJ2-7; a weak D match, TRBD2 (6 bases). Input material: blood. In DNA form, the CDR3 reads TGTGCCAGCAGTGAATCGGAGGGGTGGTACTACGAGCAGTACTTC. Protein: CASSESEGWYYEQYF.